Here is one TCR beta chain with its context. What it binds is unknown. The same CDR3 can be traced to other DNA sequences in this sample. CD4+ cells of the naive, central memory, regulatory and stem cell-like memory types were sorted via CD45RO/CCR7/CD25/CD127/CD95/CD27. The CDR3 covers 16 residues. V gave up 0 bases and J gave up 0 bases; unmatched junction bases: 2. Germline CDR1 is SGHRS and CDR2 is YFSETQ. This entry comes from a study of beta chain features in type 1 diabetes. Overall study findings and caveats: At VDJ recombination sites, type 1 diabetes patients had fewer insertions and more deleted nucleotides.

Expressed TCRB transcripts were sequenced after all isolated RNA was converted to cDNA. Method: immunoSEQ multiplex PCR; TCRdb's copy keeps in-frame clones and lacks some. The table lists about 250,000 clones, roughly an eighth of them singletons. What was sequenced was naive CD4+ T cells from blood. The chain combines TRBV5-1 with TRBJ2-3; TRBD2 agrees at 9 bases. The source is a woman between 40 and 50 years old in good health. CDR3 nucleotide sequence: TGCGCCAGCAGCTTGGGACTAGCGGCTAGCACAGATACGCAGTATTTT. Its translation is CASSLGLAASTDTQYF.